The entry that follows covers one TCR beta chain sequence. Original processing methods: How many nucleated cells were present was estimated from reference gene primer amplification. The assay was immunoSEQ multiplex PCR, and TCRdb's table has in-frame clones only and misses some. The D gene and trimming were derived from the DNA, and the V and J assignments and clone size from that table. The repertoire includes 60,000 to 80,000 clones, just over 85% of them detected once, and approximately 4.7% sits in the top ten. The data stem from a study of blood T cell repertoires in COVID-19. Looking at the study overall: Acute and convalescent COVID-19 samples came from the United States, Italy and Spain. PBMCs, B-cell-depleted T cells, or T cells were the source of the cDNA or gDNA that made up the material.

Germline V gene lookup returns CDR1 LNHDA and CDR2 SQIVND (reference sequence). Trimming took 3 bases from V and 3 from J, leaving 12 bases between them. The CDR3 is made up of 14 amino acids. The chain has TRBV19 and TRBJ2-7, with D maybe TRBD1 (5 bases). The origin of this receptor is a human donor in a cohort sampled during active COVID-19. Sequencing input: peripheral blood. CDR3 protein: CASSISTGYYEQYF. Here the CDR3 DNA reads TGTGCCAGTAGTATTAGCACAGGTTACTACGAGCAGTACTTC.